This TCR beta chain was captured by sequencing in a study of T cells after somatic rescue of genetic block. V was pared by 9 bases and J by 1 base, with 5 bases of the junction left unmatched. CDR3 length equals 14 residues. The germline CDR1 and CDR2 sequences are SNHLY and FYNNEI. Profiling relied on immunoSEQ multiplex PCR, and the TCRdb table lists in-frame clones only, not all of them. The sample includes 70,000 to 85,000 clones, approximately 91% of them seen just once. Sequencing was performed on peripheral blood mononuclear cells (PBMCs). The clonotype was recovered from a man between 25 and 39 years old. The chain recombines TRBV2 with TRBJ2-3; 9 bases map to TRBD1. The CDR3 coding sequence is TGTGCCAGTTTCCGGACAGGGGGCACAGATACGCAGTATTTT. It translates to CASFRTGGTDTQYF.